This T cell receptor (beta chain) was sequenced in a study of cytomegalovirus exposure and HLA in healthy donors. Study findings and constraints: The productive fraction for most TCR beta V segments was about 87% or about 30% in an earlier analysis.

13 Jbeta primers and 60 Vbeta primers were used for the PCR. TCRdb's copy holds only in-frame clones and misses some; the assay was immunoSEQ multiplex PCR. The table has hundreds of thousands of clones, around four fifths seen once; the top ten hold roughly 2.5%. As to this clone: Its target is unknown.

V gave up 5 bases and J gave up 7 bases, with 15 bases separating them. Germline V lookup: CDR1 MNHEY, CDR2 SMNVEV (reference sequence). The CDR3 is made up of 14 amino acids. The TCR was taken from a woman in her sixties in good health and CMV-seropositive. Specimen: PBMCs. The V gene is TRBV27, the J gene TRBJ1-5; D is undetermined. The DNA of the CDR3 is TGTGCCAGCAGTCCCACTCCTGGGAGACAGCCCCAGCATTTT. Protein sequence: CASSPTPGRQPQHF.